What follows are 28 T cell receptor beta chains derived from one specimen sequenced in a study of CD8+ T cells in alopecia areata (dated by TCRdb to about 2018). Library creation used the immunoSEQ multiplex PCR assay. For TCR sequencing, RNA was extracted from every sample and reverse transcribed into cDNA to serve as template. TCRdb holds this immuneACCESS table with in-frame rearrangements only. Some clones are missing; in checked studies, unresolved V genes explain under half, and the rest has no known cause. This sample lists about 200,000 clones; 45% to 70% were detected once. 4% to 6% of the sample is in the top ten clones. Sequencing used CD8+ T cells sorted from blood. All receptors derive from a human donor in good health.

The chain has TRBV5-6 and TRBJ2-1; a possible D gene is TRBD2 (6 bases). CDR3 length: 12 amino acids. Trimming took off 4 bases at V and 7 bases at J, with 9 bases between the two ends. Germline V gene lookup returns CDR1 SGHDT and CDR2 YYEEEE. Here the CDR3 DNA reads TGTGCCAGCAGCCGGGCGGGGAATGAGCAGTTCTTC. Amino acids: CASSRAGNEQFF.

The V and J genes are TRBV4-1 and TRBJ2-7; D unclear. Per the germline V gene, CDR1 is MGHRA and CDR2 is YSYEKL. With 2 bases removed from V and 0 bases from J, the gap between germline ends came to 8 bases. The CDR3 totals 14 residues. The CDR3 protein is CASSQRLDSYEQYF. The CDR3, as DNA: TGCGCCAGCAGCCAAAGGCTCGACTCCTACGAGCAGTACTTC.

This sequence joins TRBV6-5 and TRBJ2-7; D is possibly TRBD1 or TRBD2 (5 bases each). V was shortened by 6 bases and J by 7 bases, with 13 bases between the two germline ends. CDR1 MNHEY and CDR2 SVGAGI come from the germline V gene. The CDR3 has 12 amino acids. The CDR3 DNA reads TGTGCCAGCAGCCCCGGGGCAGTGGAGCAGTACTTC. Its protein is CASSPGAVEQYF.

The chain recombines TRBV9 with TRBJ2-7, with a possible D match to TRBD2 (6 bases). Per the germline V gene, CDR1 is SGDLS and CDR2 is YYNGEE. This CDR3 region has 15 residues. Trimming removed 0 bases at V and 2 bases at J, with 12 bases between. In DNA, the CDR3 is TGTGCCAGCAGCGTAGGACGGGAGACTGCCTACGAGCAGTACTTC. Protein product: CASSVGRETAYEQYF.

This chain's CDR3 is CSAEGQVYGYTF. CDR3 in DNA: TGCAGCGCAGAGGGACAGGTTTATGGCTACACCTTC. This chain joins TRBV29-1 and TRBJ1-2; TRBD1 aligns across 8 bases. Germline V gene lookup returns CDR1 SQVTM and CDR2 ANQGSEA. The CDR3 totals 12 residues. V lost 7 bases, J lost 5 bases, and 6 bases stayed unmatched.

A single count supports this clone. The rearrangement uses TRBV25-1 and TRBJ2-6; D remains ambiguous. The CDR3 covers 13 residues. Trimming left V 7 bases short and J 0 bases short, with 4 bases between. Per germline, CDR1 MGHDK and CDR2 SYGVNS. Here the CDR3 reads CASTSSGANVLTF. The CDR3, as DNA: TGTGCCAGCACAAGCTCTGGGGCCAACGTCCTGACTTTC.

The V call is TRBV4-2, the J call TRBJ2-5; weak D call: TRBD2 (5 bases). CDR3 length: 13 amino acids. The V gene lost 4 bases and the J gene lost 2 bases, with 8 bases spanning the gap. The germline CDR1 and CDR2 sequences are LGHNA and YNFKEQ. The CDR3 sequence: CASSPGLQETQYF. The CDR3 DNA is TGTGCCAGCAGCCCAGGACTGCAAGAGACCCAGTACTTC.

The chain recombines TRBV27 with TRBJ2-1, with 9 bases fitting TRBD2. Germline loops: CDR1 MNHEY, CDR2 SMNVEV (reference sequence). The length of the CDR3 is 16 residues. The ends lost 6 bases at V and 5 bases at J; junction bases unmatched: 11. The CDR3: CASSLTTSGLNNEQFF. DNA of the CDR3: TGTGCCAGCAGCCTAACGACTAGCGGATTAAACAATGAGCAGTTCTTC.

V usage is TRBV27 and J usage is TRBJ1-6; the D gene is possibly TRBD1 (5 bases). CDR3 length: 14 amino acids. The germline V and J ends were trimmed by 3 bases and 7 bases, with 10 bases remaining between them. From germline, CDR1 is MNHEY and CDR2 SMNVEV (reference sequence). CDR3 nucleotides: TGTGCCAGCAGTTTGGGGTCAGGGAATTCACCCCTCCACTTT. Encoded protein: CASSLGSGNSPLHF.

This chain joins TRBV6-4 and TRBJ1-5; 7 nucleotides align to TRBD1. V lost 6 bases to trimming and J lost 3 bases; unmatched junction nucleotides: 8. CDR3 length: 15 amino acids. Germline V gene lookup returns CDR1 MRHNA and CDR2 SNTAGT. CDR3 nucleotide sequence: TGTGCCAGCAGCGTACGACAGGGAACCAATCAGCCCCAGCATTTT. Translated: CASSVRQGTNQPQHF.

This clone was counted a few times. The chain carries TRBV27 and TRBJ1-3; no reliable D call. V lost 0 bases to trimming and J lost 0 bases, with 12 bases between them. Germline V gives CDR1 MNHEY, CDR2 SMNVEV (reference sequence). The CDR3 is made up of 17 amino acids. CDR3 bases: TGTGCCAGCAGTTTATCGGGAGGCGGGCGCTCTGGAAACACCATATATTTT. It yields the protein CASSLSGGGRSGNTIYF.

The CDR3 DNA follows: TGTGCCACCAGCGGAACCCGGGCCTATTATGGCTACACCTTC. This encodes CATSGTRAYYGYTF. The chain employs TRBV15 and TRBJ1-2; unclear D gene. Looked up from germline, CDR1 is LNHNV and CDR2 is YYDKDF (reference sequence). Trimming shortened V by 5 bases and J by 5 bases, and 15 bases separated the two germline ends. The CDR3 length is 14 residues.

The chain is built from TRBV25-1 and TRBJ2-5, with TRBD2 as a possible D gene (6 bases). V was clipped by 1 base and J by 1 base, with 7 bases between them. CDR3 size: 14 residues. Germline V gene sequence: CDR1 MGHDK, CDR2 SYGVNS. The CDR3 coding sequence is TGTGCCAGCAGTGAATGGGACTCCCAAGAGACCCAGTACTTC. Its protein is CASSEWDSQETQYF.

This clone was picked up a small number of times. This rearrangement joins TRBV7-9 to TRBJ2-1; TRBD2 agrees at 7 bases. Germline V gene data show CDR1 as SEHNR and CDR2 as FQNEAQ (reference sequence). This CDR3 region has 14 residues. J gave up 10 bases and V 2 bases, and 8 bases lay outside the gene matches. The CDR3 loop is CASSLTKAGPEQFF. DNA for the CDR3: TGTGCCAGCAGCTTAACCAAAGCGGGACCGGAGCAGTTCTTC.

This chain links TRBV9 with TRBJ1-1, with D possibly being TRBD1 (6 bases). Germline-derived CDR1 and CDR2 are SGDLS and YYNGEE. V was trimmed by 3 bases and J by 2 bases, leaving 11 bases between them. There are 14 residues in the CDR3. For the CDR3, the DNA is TGTGCCAGCAGCGGCACAGGGAGAAACACTGAAGCTTTCTTT. Protein: CASSGTGRNTEAFF.

This chain uses TRBV2 with TRBJ1-2; D remains ambiguous. Germline V CDR1 and CDR2: SNHLY, FYNNEI. Trimming left V 7 bases short and J 1 base short, with 10 bases between. This CDR3 comprises 13 residues. Here the CDR3 reads CASTGRGNYGYTF. The CDR3 DNA is TGTGCCAGCACCGGGCGGGGTAACTATGGCTACACCTTC.

The chain has TRBV27 and TRBJ1-1; 8 bases map to TRBD1. J gave up 5 bases and V 0 bases, and 5 bases lay outside the gene matches. The germline CDR1 and CDR2 sequences are MNHEY and SMNVEV (reference sequence). The CDR3 is made up of 15 amino acids. The CDR3 coding sequence is TGTGCCAGCAGTTTATCCTCAGGGGGCATTACTGAAGCTTTCTTT. This translates into CASSLSSGGITEAFF.

This sequence joins TRBV5-1 and TRBJ2-5; D unclear. Trimming removed 3 bases from V and 4 bases from J, with 13 bases in between. Germline CDR1 reads SGHRS; CDR2 reads YFSETQ. This CDR3 has 14 residues. CDR3 DNA: TGCGCCAGCAGCTCTTCCGGGCGAGCAGAGACCCAGTACTTC. Protein sequence: CASSSSGRAETQYF.

The chain employs TRBV2 and TRBJ2-7; TRBD2 is a possible D gene (5 bases). Germline V lookup: CDR1 SNHLY, CDR2 FYNNEI. Trimming shortened V by 1 base and J by 0 bases, and 10 bases separated the two germline ends. CDR3 size: 15 residues. The CDR3 coding sequence is TGTGCCAGCAGTGAAGGGACGGGGAGCTCCTACGAGCAGTACTTC. Protein product: CASSEGTGSSYEQYF.

The rearrangement links TRBV27 to TRBJ2-3, with 8 bases identical to TRBD2. CDR3 length: 17 residues. CDR1 is MNHEY, CDR2 SMNVEV, per germline (reference sequence). The V and J ends lost 3 bases and 4 bases, in that order; junction bases with no gene match: 12. The CDR3 loop is CASSFGGGQMIADTQYF. CDR3 bases: TGTGCCAGCAGTTTTGGCGGGGGGCAGATGATCGCAGATACGCAGTATTTT.

The chain has TRBV29-1 and TRBJ1-2; D not certain. The V and J ends lost 5 bases and 8 bases respectively, with 12 bases between them. Germline V gene sequence: CDR1 SQVTM, CDR2 ANQGSEA. The CDR3 consists of 11 residues. CDR3 sequence (DNA): TGCAGCGTTCCGGCCTCAGCCGGCTACACCTTC. Its translation: CSVPASAGYTF. The entire variable domain, with the rest obtained from reference TRBV29-1 and TRBJ1-2, is as follows: SAVISQKPSRDICQRGTSLTIQCQVDSQVTMMFWYRQQPGQSLTLIATANQGSEATYESGFVIDKFPISRPNLTFSTLTVSNMSPEDSSIYLCSVPASAGYTFGSGTRLTVV.

The rearrangement uses TRBV4-1 and TRBJ1-4; possibly TRBD1 for D (6 bases). With 0 bases removed from V and 1 base from J, the gap between germline ends came to 15 bases. The CDR3 spans 18 residues. Germline V gene data show CDR1 as MGHRA and CDR2 as YSYEKL. The CDR3 DNA reads as TGCGCCAGCAGCCAAGATCCCGGCAGGGGCAAAACTAATGAAAAACTGTTTTTT. Translation gives CASSQDPGRGKTNEKLFF.

V and J are TRBV30 and TRBJ2-3; 7 positions agree with TRBD2. J was trimmed by 2 bases and V by 3 bases; bases with no gene match: 5. Germline CDR1 is GTSNPN and CDR2 is SVGIG (reference sequence). CDR3 length: 14 residues. In DNA, the CDR3 is TGTGCCTGGAGCCTTAGCGGGTCCACAGATACGCAGTATTTT. It is translated as CAWSLSGSTDTQYF.

This rearrangement joins TRBV6-6 to TRBJ2-7; D not certain. The V end lost 4 bases, the J end lost 5 bases, and 9 bases lay between the germline ends. Germline CDR1 MNHNY, CDR2 SVGAGI (reference sequence). The CDR3 sequence is 12 residues long. The CDR3: CASSSAFDEQYF. CDR3 sequence (DNA): TGTGCCAGCAGTTCCGCTTTTGACGAGCAGTACTTC.

The V gene is TRBV11-2, the J gene TRBJ1-2; D might be TRBD1 (6 bases). The V gene lost 1 base and the J gene lost 4 bases, with 16 bases spanning the gap. Germline V gene sequence: CDR1 SGHAT, CDR2 FQNNGV. This CDR3 comprises 16 residues. In DNA, the CDR3 is TGTGCCAGCAGCTTAGGCGTACGGGGGGGCGGCTATGGCTACACCTTC. Translation gives CASSLGVRGGGYGYTF.

In this sample, this clone turned up a few times. V is TRBV6-4 and J is TRBJ2-1; TRBD2 might be the D (5 bases). The V and J ends lost 2 bases and 8 bases respectively, with 16 bases between them. Per germline, CDR1 MRHNA and CDR2 SNTAGT. This CDR3 has 15 amino acids. The CDR3 reads CASSDGLAGPHEQFF. Here the CDR3 DNA reads TGTGCCAGCAGTGACGGCCTAGCAGGCCCCCATGAGCAGTTCTTC.

The chain joins TRBV11-2 to TRBJ2-7, with 8 nucleotides matching TRBD1. Germline-derived CDR1 and CDR2 are SGHAT and FQNNGV. V was clipped by 2 bases and J by 4 bases; unmatched bases: 7. The CDR3 sequence is 15 residues long. DNA of the CDR3: TGTGCCAGCAGCTTAAAATACAGGGGGGAATACGAGCAGTACTTC. As protein: CASSLKYRGEYEQYF.

The gene calls are TRBV7-2 and TRBJ1-6; D is perhaps TRBD1 (6 bases). The V end was cut by 2 bases, the J end by 9 bases, with 14 bases between. Germline CDR1 reads SGHTA; CDR2 reads FQGNSA. This CDR3 comprises 15 residues. The CDR3 DNA reads TGTGCCAGCAGCTTACACCGGGGGCGCGGTTCACCCCTCCACTTT. Translation gives CASSLHRGRGSPLHF. Drawing the rest from reference TRBV7-2 and TRBJ1-6, the complete variable domain is GAGVSQSPSNKVTEKGKDVELRCDPISGHTALYWYRQSLGQGLEFLIYFQGNSAPDKSGLPSDRFSAERTGGSVSTLTIQRTQQEDSAVYLCASSLHRGRGSPLHFGNGTRLTVT.